This entry lists 6 T cell receptor beta chains sequenced from one sample in a study of low-dose radiotherapy and immunotherapy resistance in tumors. Primers targeting TRAV and TRBV primed first-strand cDNA, covering alpha and beta chains. TCRs were put through approximately 21 PCR cycles of amplification with Phusion. A constant-region primer and the V-primer adapter served as the primer pair. A single record per CDR3 protein comes from TCRdb applying MiXCR to the reads. The repertoire includes 60,000 to 90,000 distinct CDR3 sequences, approximately 31% of them detected once, and 11% sits in the top ten. The time point: before trial treatment. The sample was PBMCs, taken before treatment. The source of these receptors is a female donor with ovarian cancer.

This clonotype was seen many times. The chain joins TRBV20-1 to TRBJ1-5; D gene uncertain. The CDR3 extends over 15 amino acids. Germline V lookup: CDR1 DFQATT, CDR2 SNEGSKA (reference sequence). Trimming pared 0 bases from V and 3 bases from J, leaving 12 bases between. CDR3 loop: CSARDPAGINQPQHF. CDR3 in DNA: TGCAGTGCTAGAGATCCGGCGGGGATCAATCAGCCCCAGCATTTT.

This clonotype was observed many times. The V and J genes are TRBV5-5 and TRBJ2-5; TRBD2 matches 10 bases. This CDR3 spans 15 amino acids. V lost 0 bases and J lost 5; bases outside the gene matches: 4. Germline CDR1 reads SGHKS; CDR2 reads YYEKEE (reference sequence). The chain's CDR3 is CASSLALAGVETQYF. CDR3 in DNA: TGTGCCAGCAGCTTGGCGCTAGCGGGAGTTGAGACCCAGTACTTC.

The table lists this clonotype with many counts. The chain couples TRBV9 to TRBJ2-1, with D possibly TRBD2 on 6 matching bases. This CDR3 region has 14 residues. V lost 1 base, J lost 7 bases, and 12 bases lay in between. Germline assignment: CDR1 SGDLS and CDR2 YYNGEE. CDR3: CASSVTGVENEQFF. In DNA, the CDR3 is TGTGCCAGCAGCGTAACGGGAGTGGAAAATGAGCAGTTCTTC.

The chain uses TRBV29-1 and TRBJ2-7; no firm D call. The CDR3 has 12 amino acids. Germline CDR1 reads SQVTM; CDR2 reads ANQGSEA. The V end was cut by 3 bases, the J end by 2 bases, with 8 bases between. The CDR3 sequence: CSVEAFTYEQYF. CDR3 in DNA: TGCAGCGTTGAGGCCTTCACCTACGAGCAGTACTTC.

The table lists this clonotype with a count of one. This likely came from a read error, as a far larger clone is one base away. CDR3 DNA: TGTGCCAGCACCCTAAAGCTGGGACATTACAATGAGCAGTACTTC. As protein: CASTLKLGHYNEQYF. The chain links TRBV7-9 to TRBJ2-7; D perhaps matches TRBD1 (6 bases). Trimming took off 7 bases at V and 7 bases at J, with 23 bases between the two ends. This CDR3 has 15 amino acids. Per the germline V gene, CDR1 is SEHNR and CDR2 is FQNEAQ (reference sequence).

The rearrangement joins TRBV18 to TRBJ1-1; a possible D gene is TRBD1 (5 bases). CDR1 is KGHSH, CDR2 LQKENI, per germline. The CDR3 is made up of 16 amino acids. Trimming took 8 bases from V and 2 from J, leaving 21 bases between them. The CDR3 DNA reads TGTGCCAGCACCACCAGGGCGCAGATCGTTAACACTGAAGCTTTCTTT. Residues: CASTTRAQIVNTEAFF.